The rows below give T cell receptor beta chains drawn from one sample of a study of blood T cell repertoires in COVID-19. Profiling relied on immunoSEQ multiplex PCR, and the TCRdb table lists in-frame clones only, not all of them. This sample has under 300,000 clones, with just over 90% found just once. The material sequenced was PBMCs or T cells enriched from blood (not recorded which). The receptors originated from a woman aged 18-29 years who had recovered from COVID-19. Both conserved end residues are part of each CDR3. Fields, in order: D gene, V gene, clone size, J gene, CDR3 protein, CDR3 DNA. A D gene is named only where the DNA matches it firmly. Only part of the rows carry a size: once, few, many, or a class if the clone is expanded.

D: NA; V: TRBV3-1/TRBV3-2; size: NA; J: TRBJ1-3; CDR3: CASSQGAGSSGNTIYF; DNA: TGTGCCAGCAGCCAAGGGGCGGGGAGCTCTGGAAACACCATATATTTT
D: NA; V: TRBV4-2; size: NA; J: TRBJ1-4; CDR3: CASSQENTGSRKLFF; DNA: TGTGCCAGCAGCCAAGAAAATACAGGGTCGAGAAAACTGTTTTTT
D: NA; V: TRBV4-3; size: NA; J: TRBJ1-2; CDR3: CASSQDIQGFYGYTF; DNA: TGCGCCAGCAGCCAAGATATCCAGGGCTTCTATGGCTACACCTTC
D: TRBD2; V: TRBV27; size: NA; J: TRBJ2-2; CDR3: CASSKSGSGTGELFF; DNA: TGTGCCAGCAGTAAGAGCGGGAGTGGCACCGGGGAGCTGTTTTTT
D: TRBD2; V: TRBV5-8; size: NA; J: TRBJ2-5; CDR3: CASSLKGRVGETQYF; DNA: TGTGCCAGCAGCTTGAAGGGGAGGGTCGGTGAGACCCAGTACTTC
D: TRBD1; V: TRBV6-2/TRBV6-3; size: NA; J: TRBJ2-1; CDR3: CASSYKGTGFAYEQFF; DNA: TGTGCCAGCAGTTATAAGGGGACAGGGTTTGCGTATGAGCAGTTCTTC
D: NA; V: TRBV6-4; size: NA; J: TRBJ2-1; CDR3: CASSDGEGDYNEQFF; DNA: TGTGCCAGCAGTGACGGCGAGGGAGATTACAATGAGCAGTTCTTC
D: NA; V: TRBV9; size: NA; J: TRBJ1-2; CDR3: CASSVGAFGYTF; DNA: TGTGCCAGCAGCGTAGGAGCCTTTGGCTACACCTTC
D: TRBD2; V: TRBV7-6; size: NA; J: TRBJ2-5; CDR3: CASSAGLAGFLQETQYF; DNA: TGTGCCAGCAGCGCTGGACTAGCGGGATTCCTCCAAGAGACCCAGTACTTC
D: TRBD1; V: TRBV19; size: NA; J: TRBJ1-1; CDR3: CASSLQTGGNTEAFF; DNA: TGTGCCAGTAGTCTCCAGACAGGGGGGAACACTGAAGCTTTCTTT
D: NA; V: TRBV7-2; size: NA; J: TRBJ1-1; CDR3: CASSLGGGPSGEAFF; DNA: TGTGCCAGCAGCTTAGGTGGAGGGCCCTCCGGGGAAGCTTTCTTT
D: NA; V: TRBV5-4; size: NA; J: TRBJ1-4; CDR3: CASSLSGPTNEKLFF; DNA: TGTGCCAGCAGCTTATCTGGGCCTACTAATGAAAAACTGTTTTTT
D: NA; V: TRBV27; size: NA; J: TRBJ1-1; CDR3: CASSYEGRNTEAFF; DNA: TGTGCCAGCAGTTATGAGGGCCGGAACACTGAAGCTTTCTTT
D: NA; V: TRBV5-6; size: NA; J: TRBJ1-2; CDR3: CASSRRTNLYGYTF; DNA: TGTGCCAGCAGCCGTAGGACAAACCTCTATGGCTACACCTTC
D: NA; V: TRBV28; size: few; J: TRBJ1-1; CDR3: CASSGPTTEAFF; DNA: TGTGCCAGCAGTGGGCCGACCACTGAAGCTTTCTTT
D: NA; V: TRBV7-6; size: NA; J: TRBJ2-1; CDR3: CASSPTARAYNEQFF; DNA: TGTGCCAGCAGTCCGACAGCCCGAGCTTACAATGAGCAGTTCTTC
D: TRBD1; V: TRBV18; size: NA; J: TRBJ1-3; CDR3: CASSPTGGLGGNTIYF; DNA: TGTGCCAGCTCACCAACAGGGGGCCTCGGAGGAAACACCATATATTTT
D: TRBD1; V: TRBV4-2; size: NA; J: TRBJ2-7; CDR3: CASSQEQGQSYEQYF; DNA: TGTGCCAGCAGCCAAGAGCAGGGACAGTCCTACGAGCAGTACTTC
D: TRBD1; V: TRBV19; size: NA; J: TRBJ2-2; CDR3: CASSRDSHTGELFF; DNA: TGTGCCAGCTCCCGGGACAGCCACACCGGGGAGCTGTTTTTT
D: TRBD2; V: TRBV7-8; size: NA; J: TRBJ2-5; CDR3: CASSLGVSSGGEETQYF; DNA: TGTGCCAGCAGCTTAGGAGTGTCTAGCGGGGGGGAAGAGACCCAGTACTTC
D: NA; V: TRBV9; size: NA; J: TRBJ2-1; CDR3: CASSYPLGGPETSYNEQFF; DNA: TGTGCCAGCAGCTATCCTTTAGGGGGTCCCGAAACATCCTACAATGAGCAGTTCTTC
D: TRBD2; V: TRBV7-8; size: NA; J: TRBJ2-1; CDR3: CASSPSGSGTEQFF; DNA: TGTGCCAGCAGCCCCAGCGGGAGTGGGACTGAGCAGTTCTTC
D: TRBD2; V: TRBV7-2; size: NA; J: TRBJ2-1; CDR3: CASSTLAGTIHEQFF; DNA: TGTGCCAGCAGTACACTAGCGGGGACGATCCATGAGCAGTTCTTC
D: NA; V: TRBV27; size: NA; J: TRBJ1-1; CDR3: CASRVAGQANTEAFF; DNA: TGTGCCAGCAGGGTGGCAGGGCAAGCGAACACTGAAGCTTTCTTT
D: NA; V: TRBV7-9; size: NA; J: TRBJ1-2; CDR3: CASSSETSGLRFDF; DNA: TGTGCCAGCAGCTCCGAGACGTCAGGGTTGAGGTTCGACTTC
D: NA; V: TRBV18; size: NA; J: TRBJ2-1; CDR3: CASSLGEQGEQFF; DNA: TGTGCCAGCTCATTGGGGGAACAGGGAGAGCAGTTCTTC
D: NA; V: TRBV18; size: NA; J: TRBJ2-7; CDR3: CASSGPSYEQYF; DNA: TGTGCCAGCTCAGGGCCAAGCTACGAGCAGTACTTC
D: NA; V: TRBV10-3; size: NA; J: TRBJ1-1; CDR3: CAIAWGGTNTEAFF; DNA: TGTGCCATCGCCTGGGGAGGCACGAACACTGAAGCTTTCTTT
D: NA; V: TRBV12-3/TRBV12-4; size: NA; J: TRBJ1-5; CDR3: CASSFRGQPQHF; DNA: TGTGCCAGCAGTTTCAGAGGCCAGCCCCAGCATTTT
D: NA; V: TRBV7-9; size: NA; J: TRBJ2-7; CDR3: CASSLMVGTYEQYF; DNA: TGTGCCAGCAGCTTAATGGTGGGCACCTACGAGCAGTACTTC
D: TRBD1; V: TRBV7-3; size: NA; J: TRBJ2-1; CDR3: CASSLKTGGLNEQFF; DNA: TGTGCCAGCAGCTTAAAGACAGGGGGCCTGAATGAGCAGTTCTTC
D: TRBD1; V: TRBV5-1; size: NA; J: TRBJ2-3; CDR3: CASSSTGSGTDTQYF; DNA: TGCGCCAGCAGCTCGACAGGGTCCGGCACAGATACGCAGTATTTT